The 15 T cell receptor beta chains below all came from one sample that was sequenced in a study of blood T cell repertoires in COVID-19 (dated by TCRdb to the early 2020s). Library preparation employed the immunoSEQ multiplex PCR assay. Held by TCRdb, this immuneACCESS table contains in-frame sequences only and omits some clones. Under half of the omission traces to an unresolved V gene where checked; the cause of the rest is unknown. Recorded for this sample are about 500,000 clones; roughly nine tenths of them occurred a single time. The ten largest clones add up to roughly 7.3% of the sample. The material sequenced was peripheral blood. These receptors were obtained from a woman in her forties or fifties with COVID-19, enrolled during active disease.

This clone was counted once. The chain has TRBV28 and TRBJ2-1, with 7 bases fitting TRBD2. This CDR3 contains 16 residues. Germline-derived CDR1 and CDR2 are MDHEN and SYDVKM. Trimming removed 2 bases from V and 8 bases from J; junction bases left unmatched: 12. CDR3 nucleotides: TGTGCCAGCAGTTTACTCCCAGCGGGGCAAGGCGATGAGCAGTTCTTC. This sequence encodes CASSLLPAGQGDEQFF.

CDR3 in amino acids: CASRGQAGYGYTF. The CDR3 DNA reads TGTGCCAGCAGAGGACAGGCGGGCTATGGCTACACCTTC. The chain recombines TRBV6-5 with TRBJ1-2, with 7 bases identical to TRBD1. The V and J ends lost 6 bases and 4 bases, in that order; junction bases with no gene match: 5. This CDR3 comprises 13 residues. Germline-derived CDR1 and CDR2 are MNHEY and SVGAGI.

This sequence joins TRBV5-1 and TRBJ2-5, with 9 bases identical to TRBD2. The V gene end was trimmed by 4 bases and the J gene end by 5 bases; junction bases not matched to a gene: 6. Per the germline V gene, CDR1 is SGHRS and CDR2 is YFSETQ. The CDR3 sequence is 14 residues long. CDR3 nucleotides: TGCGCCAGCAGCAAGGGACTAGCTCGCGAGACCCAGTACTTC. Encoded protein: CASSKGLARETQYF. The full variable domain, rest sourced from reference TRBV5-1 and TRBJ2-5, is KAGVTQTPRYLIKTRGQQVTLSCSPISGHRSVSWYQQTPGQGLQFLFEYFSETQRNKGNFPGRFSGRQFSNSRSEMNVSTLELGDSALYLCASSKGLARETQYFGPGTRLLVL.

J is TRBJ2-7 and V is TRBV28, with D possibly being TRBD1 (6 bases). Germline loops: CDR1 MDHEN, CDR2 SYDVKM. This CDR3 is 15 amino acids long. Trimming took off 5 bases at V and 0 bases at J, with 14 bases between the two ends. CDR3 region: CASSQTGISSYEQYF. The DNA of the CDR3 is TGTGCCAGCAGTCAAACAGGGATATCCTCCTACGAGCAGTACTTC.

This chain connects TRBV3-1 (or the pseudogene TRBV3-2) to TRBJ2-7, with D tentatively TRBD2 (6 bases). The CDR3 runs 14 residues. V was clipped by 1 base and J by 3 bases, with 10 bases between them. Germline-derived CDR1 and CDR2 are LGHDT and YNNKEL (reference sequence). CDR3 sequence: CASSQGDGGYEQYF. DNA for the CDR3: TGTGCCAGCAGCCAAGGGGACGGGGGCTACGAGCAGTACTTC.

The chain has TRBV6-5 and TRBJ1-1; D remains ambiguous. CDR3 length: 15 amino acids. Germline lookup yields CDR1 MNHEY and CDR2 SVGAGI. With 3 bases removed from V and 0 bases from J, the gap between germline ends came to 11 bases. The CDR3 spells CASSYGAGMNTEAFF. The CDR3 nucleotides are TGTGCCAGCAGTTATGGAGCGGGGATGAACACTGAAGCTTTCTTT.

The CDR3, as DNA: TGTGCCTGGAGTGTACAATTGAGGCCAACTAACTATGGCTACACCTTC. Amino acids: CAWSVQLRPTNYGYTF. The chain couples TRBV30 to TRBJ1-2; no reliable D call. Trimming shortened V by 0 bases and J by 0 bases, and 14 bases separated the two germline ends. Germline CDR1 GTSNPN, CDR2 SVGIG (reference sequence). This CDR3 region has 16 residues.

This clone was recorded many times. This sequence joins TRBV27 and TRBJ2-7; D is uncertain. The CDR3 extends over 15 amino acids. Per the germline V gene, CDR1 is MNHEY and CDR2 is SMNVEV (reference sequence). V lost 8 bases, J lost 0 bases, and 17 bases lay in between. CDR3 in amino acids: CASAPSPGRSYEQYF. The DNA of the CDR3 is TGTGCCAGCGCCCCAAGCCCCGGTCGCTCCTACGAGCAGTACTTC.

This chain links TRBV2 with TRBJ2-3; D perhaps matches TRBD2 (6 bases). Germline V gene sequence: CDR1 SNHLY, CDR2 FYNNEI. The CDR3 totals 16 residues. Trimming took off 8 bases at V and 4 bases at J, with 22 bases between the two ends. The CDR3 loop is CASSPGEIFGADTQYF. Here the CDR3 DNA reads TGTGCCAGCTCCCCGGGGGAGATCTTCGGCGCAGATACGCAGTATTTT.

Concerning this clone: At one end the junction does not follow the germline gene, possibly because of a read error. This sequence joins TRBV6-5 and TRBJ1-2, with TRBD1 as a possible D gene (5 bases). From germline, CDR1 is MNHEY and CDR2 SVGAGI. The CDR3 runs 12 residues. The CDR3 DNA reads as TGTACCAGCAGTTCCCTTTTCAGGGAAGTCACCTTC. Protein product: CTSSSLFREVTF.

The rearrangement links TRBV5-1 to TRBJ2-3; D not certain. CDR1 and CDR2 (germline): SGHRS, YFSETQ. The CDR3 is 15 residues long. With 0 bases removed from V and 1 base from J, the gap between germline ends came to 9 bases. CDR3 in DNA: TGCGCCAGCAGCTTGGAGCGAGCCGGCACAGATACGCAGTATTTT. As protein: CASSLERAGTDTQYF.

This chain connects TRBV10-3 to TRBJ1-2, with 9 bases that match TRBD1. Germline values: CDR1 ENHRY, CDR2 SYGVKD. This CDR3 is 18 amino acids long. Losses at the gene ends were 7 bases for V and 6 bases for J; bases not matched to a gene: 21. The CDR3 spells CAITRSNRTGAVGDGYTF. Here the CDR3 DNA reads TGTGCCATCACCCGATCGAATAGGACAGGGGCGGTCGGCGATGGCTACACCTTC.

Written as DNA, the CDR3 is TGTGCCAGCAGCTCTTGGACAGGGTACGAGCAGTACTTC. As protein: CASSSWTGYEQYF. This chain links TRBV11-2 with TRBJ2-7, with TRBD1 matching over 8 bases. Germline V gene data show CDR1 as SGHAT and CDR2 as FQNNGV. Germline trimming cut 4 bases from V and 4 bases from J; bases unmatched to any gene: 3. The CDR3 extends over 13 amino acids.

The chain has TRBV4-1 and TRBJ1-1, with a weak D call TRBD1 (5 bases). The V end lost 2 bases, the J end lost 3 bases, and 16 bases lay between the germline ends. Germline loops: CDR1 MGHRA, CDR2 YSYEKL. The CDR3 loop spans 16 amino acids. The CDR3 protein is CASSQPYRRGHTEAFF. Here the CDR3 DNA reads TGCGCCAGCAGCCAACCATATAGGAGGGGCCACACTGAAGCTTTCTTT.

The CDR3 DNA is TGTGCCAGCAGCCGAAATCGACAGGGGGACTCTGGAAACACCATATATTTT. Translation: CASSRNRQGDSGNTIYF. V gene TRBV7-3 combines with J gene TRBJ1-3, with 9 bases lining up with TRBD1. J lost 0 bases, V lost 5 bases, and 8 bases had no gene match. The CDR3 is made up of 17 amino acids. Germline loops: CDR1 SGHTA, CDR2 FQGTGA. The whole variable domain, remainder taken from reference TRBV7-3 and TRBJ1-3, is GAGVSQTPSNKVTEKGKYVELRCDPISGHTALYWYRQSLGQGPEFLIYFQGTGAADDSGLPNDRFFAVRPEGSVSTLKIQRTERGDSAVYLCASSRNRQGDSGNTIYFGEGSWLTVV.